The subject of this entry is one T cell receptor beta chain. The entry originates in a study of blood T cell repertoires in COVID-19. Study-wide background: T cells, B-cell-depleted T cells, or PBMCs supplied cDNA or gDNA.

The V segment lost 6 bases and the J segment 4 bases; nucleotides outside the gene matches: 6. The germline V gene encodes CDR1 MNHEY and CDR2 SMNVEV (reference sequence). This CDR3 is built from 13 residues. Study processing details: Quantification of nucleated cells was approximated via reference gene primer amplification. Some clones are missing from TCRdb's copy, which holds only in-frame ones; the method was immunoSEQ multiplex PCR. D and trimming were read from the DNA, whereas the V and J calls and clone size are those reported in that table. The table shows 650,000 to 800,000 clones, with over 80% occurring only once.

Sequenced sample: peripheral blood. This clonotype originated in a woman aged 18-29 years with acute or convalescent COVID-19. This chain links TRBV27 with TRBJ2-7, with 7 bases fitting TRBD1. The CDR3 DNA sequence: TGTGCCAGCAGACCGGGACAGAAGTACGAGCAGTACTTC. The encoded protein is CASRPGQKYEQYF.